This T cell receptor (beta chain) derives from a study of CD8 T cells in Susac syndrome. The multiple sclerosis control cohort comprised treatment-naive individuals presenting with stable or active relapsing-remitting disease. The CD8+ and CD4+ T cells were isolated magnetically using a negative isolation approach, whereas the TEMRA cells were enriched by FACS. Concerning this clonotype itself: Its specificity is not known.

The RNA, about 0.5 to 1 ug, was put through reverse transcription using random hexamers. The immunoSEQ assay covered 54 Vbeta and 13 Jbeta segments for CDR3. MiXCR, applied by TCRdb to the immunoSEQ multiplex PCR reads, yields one record per CDR3 protein. The sample records 150,000 to 200,000 distinct CDR3 sequences, under 95% being singletons. Study-wide findings and caveats: As acknowledged by the study, its TCR sequencing and HLA analysis included a relatively small number of individuals.

The CDR3 extends over 15 amino acids. The germline V and J ends were trimmed by 5 bases and 0 bases, with 11 bases remaining between them. CDR1 and CDR2 (germline): LGHDT, YNNKEL (reference sequence). Material: CD4+ T cells from PBMCs. V and J are TRBV3-1 and TRBJ1-3, with D hard to call. The TCR was taken from a human donor with multiple sclerosis. The CDR3 protein is CASSNWLTSGNTIYF. The CDR3 nucleotides are TGTGCCAGCAGCAACTGGCTTACCTCTGGAAACACCATATATTTT.